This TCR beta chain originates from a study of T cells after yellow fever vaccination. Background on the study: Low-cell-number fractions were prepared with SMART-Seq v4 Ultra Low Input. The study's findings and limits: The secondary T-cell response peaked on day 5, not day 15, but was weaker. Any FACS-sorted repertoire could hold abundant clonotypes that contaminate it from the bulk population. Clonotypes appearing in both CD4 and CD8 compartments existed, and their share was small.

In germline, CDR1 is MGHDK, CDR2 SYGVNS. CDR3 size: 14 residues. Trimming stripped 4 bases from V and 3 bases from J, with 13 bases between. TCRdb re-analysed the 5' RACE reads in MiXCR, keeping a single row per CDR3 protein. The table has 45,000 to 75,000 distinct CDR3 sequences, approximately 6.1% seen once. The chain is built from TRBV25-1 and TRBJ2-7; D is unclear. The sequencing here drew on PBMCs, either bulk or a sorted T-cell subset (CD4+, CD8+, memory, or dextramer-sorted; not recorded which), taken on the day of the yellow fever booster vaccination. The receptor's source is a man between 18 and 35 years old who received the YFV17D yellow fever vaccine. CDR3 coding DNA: TGTGCCAGCAGTGGACGGCTCGCGGACTACGAGCAGTACTTC. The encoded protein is CASSGRLADYEQYF.